Listed below are T cell receptor beta chains from one sample, sequenced in a study of blood T cell repertoires in COVID-19. The data were produced by immunoSEQ multiplex PCR, yet TCRdb's version contains in-frame clones alone and is incomplete. The sample consists of 210,000 or so clones, around 80% of them appearing once. Sample: peripheral blood. Receptors originate from a woman aged 25 to 39 with COVID-19, enrolled during active disease. Both conserved end residues are part of each CDR3. D genes are given only for firm matches. A row's size may be missing; if present it is once, few, many or a size class.

clone_size	j_call	v_call	cdr3_length	d_call	cdr3_aa	cdr3_nt
-	TRBJ2-7	TRBV6-5	13	-	CASSDRSSYEQYF	TGTGCCAGCAGCGATAGGAGCTCCTACGAGCAGTACTTC
-	TRBJ2-7	TRBV13	14	-	CASSLEGTEGEQYF	TGTGCCAGCAGCTTAGAGGGGACTGAGGGCGAGCAGTACTTC
-	TRBJ2-5	TRBV3-1/TRBV3-2	17	TRBD2	CASRKNTGAGGEETQYF	TGTGCCAGCAGGAAAAACACAGGCGCGGGAGGGGAAGAGACCCAGTACTTC
-	TRBJ2-3	TRBV29-1	14	TRBD1	CSVKGTGGADTQYF	TGCAGCGTCAAAGGGACAGGAGGGGCAGATACGCAGTATTTT
-	TRBJ1-2	TRBV3-1/TRBV3-2	14	TRBD1	CASSYRDRDRGYTF	TGTGCCAGCAGCTATCGAGACAGGGATCGAGGCTACACCTTC
-	TRBJ1-3	TRBV3-1/TRBV3-2	12	-	CASSPWSDTIYF	TGTGCCAGCAGCCCCTGGTCGGACACCATATATTTT
-	TRBJ2-7	TRBV7-6	15	TRBD2	CASSLGGGGAYEQYF	TGTGCCAGCAGCTTAGGCGGCGGGGGGGCCTACGAGCAGTACTTC
-	TRBJ1-5	TRBV28	12	-	CASSFEGQPQHF	TGTGCCAGCAGTTTTGAGGGTCAGCCCCAGCATTTT
-	TRBJ2-3	TRBV18	15	TRBD1	CASSARQGGSDTQYF	TGTGCCAGCTCGGCAAGACAGGGGGGCTCAGATACGCAGTATTTT
-	TRBJ2-7	TRBV6-1	15	TRBD2	CASSEGLAGPYEQYF	TGTGCCAGCAGTGAAGGATTAGCGGGGCCCTACGAGCAGTACTTC
-	TRBJ1-1	TRBV18	15	-	CASSPQNSRNTEAFF	TGTGCCAGCTCACCGCAGAATAGCAGGAACACTGAAGCTTTCTTT
-	TRBJ2-3	TRBV5-1	16	TRBD2	CASSLDGGGAADTQYF	TGCGCCAGCAGCTTGGATGGGGGGGGAGCCGCAGATACGCAGTATTTT
-	TRBJ2-5	TRBV28	14	-	CASSSSRIQETQYF	TGTGCCAGCAGTTCAAGCAGGATCCAAGAGACCCAGTACTTC
-	TRBJ2-5	TRBV3-1/TRBV3-2	15	-	CASSAARGGQETQYF	TGTGCCAGCAGCGCCGCCCGGGGTGGCCAAGAGACCCAGTACTTC
-	TRBJ1-1	TRBV6-6	18	-	CASSPSRGRATLNTEAFF	TGTGCCAGCAGTCCCTCCCGGGGGAGGGCAACTTTGAACACTGAAGCTTTCTTT
once	TRBJ1-2	TRBV4-3	16	-	CASSQELGAPNYGYTF	TGCGCCAGCAGCCAAGAGTTGGGGGCTCCTAACTATGGCTACACCTTC
once	TRBJ1-1	TRBV9	15	-	CASSNRPGQRTEAFF	TGTGCCAGCAGCAATCGACCGGGACAACGGACTGAAGCTTTCTTT
-	TRBJ2-7	TRBV6-2/TRBV6-3	17	-	CASSYSRSWGSHYEQYF	TGTGCCAGCAGTTACTCTAGGTCGTGGGGCAGCCACTACGAGCAGTACTTC
-	TRBJ1-5	TRBV7-2	16	TRBD1	CASSPRSGQGLQPQHF	TGTGCCAGCAGCCCAAGGTCGGGACAGGGGCTTCAGCCCCAGCATTTT
-	TRBJ1-6	TRBV25-1	17	TRBD1	CASSEADRGIYNSPLHF	TGTGCCAGCAGTGAGGCGGACAGGGGTATCTATAATTCACCCCTCCACTTT
-	TRBJ2-5	TRBV30	14	-	CAWSRVGRGLGQYF	TGTGCCTGGAGCCGAGTGGGGCGGGGCCTGGGCCAGTACTTC
-	TRBJ2-2	TRBV7-6	16	TRBD2	CASSFGLAGEAGELFF	TGTGCCAGCAGCTTCGGGCTAGCGGGGGAGGCCGGGGAGCTGTTTTTT
-	TRBJ2-1	TRBV7-9	13	-	CASSFPGTSPTFF	TGTGCCAGCAGCTTCCCGGGGACTTCCCCCACTTTCTTC
-	TRBJ2-1	TRBV11-2	18	TRBD2	CASSLGRSSGPSYNEQFF	TGTGCCAGCAGCTTAGGCCGTTCTAGCGGGCCCTCCTACAATGAGCAGTTCTTC
-	TRBJ1-2	TRBV28	14	TRBD1	CASSLRQGLSGYTF	TGTGCCAGCAGTTTACGACAGGGGTTATCTGGCTACACCTTC
-	TRBJ2-1	TRBV19	17	TRBD2	CASSNPPGRAGFGEQFF	TGTGCCAGTAGTAATCCCCCGGGGAGGGCCGGCTTCGGTGAGCAGTTCTTC